Here is one T cell receptor beta chain with its context. Its recognized antigen is unknown. Base qualities are not recorded, but no much larger clone differs from it by a single base. Ficoll-Paque density gradient centrifugation was the method used to isolate PBMCs. The sequencing machine was an Illumina NovaSeq 6000. Using 5'RACE with constant-segment primers, TCRalpha and TCRbeta cDNA libraries were constructed, with sample barcodes and unique molecular identifiers added in the process. Trizol reagent was used to extract RNA from every sample. Amplification of the libraries took two PCR steps, and the second step added a second sample barcode plus Illumina TruSeq adapters. The libraries were sequenced on an Illumina NovaSeq using 2 x 150 bp paired-end reads. From the authors' description of their analysis: Demultiplexing of reads and collapsing into UMI-guided consensus sequences were performed with migec v1.2.7. With mixcr v2.1.11, UMI consensuses were aligned to TRA and TRB V and J templates and assembled into clonotypes. Clonotypes were classified as expanded or contracted when called significant by both edgeR and NoisET, with noise models trained on biological replicates. For edgeR calls, a false discovery rate-adjusted p below 0.01 and a log2 fold-change threshold of 1 were applied. As an exploratory analysis of dynamics, max-normalized trajectories of the 1000 most abundant clonotypes were examined by PCA with hierarchical clustering. Each responding clone was given a CD4 or CD8 phenotype based on the CD4+ and CD8+ repertoires, which had been sequenced separately. Starting from the raw public reads, TCRdb applied fastp trimming at Q25, assembled clones with MiXCR and retained in-frame beta chains. Rows with one shared CDR3 protein collapse into an entry with the most common genes and DNA. These V and J calls derive from TCRdb rather than the authors' analysis. The sample table lists 410,000 or so distinct CDR3 sequences, around 22% of them with a count of one. The ten largest clones take up around 12% of the sample.

The data were taken from a study of T-cell memory formation after mild COVID-19 (dated by TCRdb to 2020 to 2023). Background for the entire study: TCR sequence clusters from the two donors were largely donor specific. T-cell clones expanding and contracting after mild COVID-19 in a couple of donors were tracked by longitudinal TCRalpha and TCRbeta repertoire sequencing. The cohort comprised two young, previously healthy adult volunteers, one female and one male. What the research found in general, with its limitations: The second-wave clones that peaked on day 37 were not confirmed to be SARS-CoV-2 specific. Contracting CD4+ clones were found mainly in CM and EM memory subsets, while CD8+ clones were enriched in EMRA. Some responding clones were detected in pre-infection memory, suggesting pre-existing cross-reactive memory T cells joined the SARS-CoV-2 response. The study included only a couple of mild cases, and larger cohorts that include severe cases with pre-infection samples were judged to be necessary. Balanced CD4/CD8 phenotypes were observed for clones contracting from day 15 to 85, whereas a bias towards CD4+ was observed for a second wave of clones expanding from day 15 to 37.

The CDR3 runs 16 residues from the cysteine to the phenylalanine. The only DNA kept is the CDR3, 48 bases in frame from the first base. The germline ends are 20 bases apart after V is trimmed by 6 bases and J by 3 bases. The sample consisted of PBMCs or a T cell subset sorted from them (not recorded which). The TCR was taken from an adult woman who had mild COVID-19 (a few samples of this study predate the infection). The sample titles of this study are shuffled in the database, so cell type and time point are left out; the donor was told from shared clones. The sequence links TRBV12-3 or TRBV12-4 to TRBJ1-1; no D gene is confidently identified. At the DNA level, the sequence is TGTGCCAGCAGCCATATCGCCGGGAGCGGAGACACTGAAGCTTTCTTT. Its product reads: CASSHIAGSGDTEAFF.